This TCR beta chain is from a study of shared clonotypes between healthy human individuals. In regard to this clone: The same CDR3 can be traced to other DNA sequences in this sample.

Naive CD8 populations comprised CD45RO-negative cells positively selected for CCR7, excluding terminally differentiated effector memory CD45RA+ cells. Clones were sequenced by immunoSEQ multiplex PCR, and TCRdb holds only the in-frame ones, with some missing. Among nearly 600,000 clones listed, about 95% were seen once. The TCR originated in a woman in her 30s in good health. Sequenced: naive CD8+ T cells sorted from blood.

The chain's CDR3 is CASSVGNTEAFF. For the CDR3, the DNA is TGTGCCAGCAGTGTGGGCAACACTGAAGCTTTCTTT. The J gene is TRBJ1-1, the V gene TRBV2; no definite D call. The CDR3 extends over 12 amino acids. Trimming shortened V by 4 bases and J by 2 bases, and 5 bases separated the two germline ends. Germline V gene data show CDR1 as SNHLY and CDR2 as FYNNEI.